The subject of this entry is one T cell receptor beta chain. This specimen comes from a study of memory CD4+ T cells and cytomegalovirus serostatus. The table came from immunoSEQ multiplex PCR; TCRdb's copy has only in-frame clones and leaves some out. The table has 40,000 or so clones, 79% seen once. The sort gate was single viable CD3+CD4+CD8-CD45RO+ cells for memory CD4+ T cells. CDR1 and CDR2 (germline): KGHSH, LQKENI. CDR3 length equals 16 residues. V was clipped by 1 base and J by 4 bases; unmatched bases: 7. The sequenced sample was memory CD4+ T cells from blood. This sequence originates from an adult in good health and CMV-seronegative. V is TRBV18 and J is TRBJ1-5; 7 bases map to TRBD1. CDR3 residues: CASSPRGRGGNQPQHF. CDR3 coding DNA: TGTGCCAGCTCACCACGGGGCAGGGGGGGGAATCAGCCCCAGCATTTT.